One and the same sample provided the 26 T cell receptor beta chains below, sequenced in a study of Graves' ophthalmopathy and Graves' hyperthyroidism. RNA transcripts were the source from which TCR beta CDR3 regions were amplified. In the first round, RT-PCR was carried out with HTBI primers, and a multiplex PCR formed the second round. TCRdb analysed the multiplex PCR reads with MiXCR anew, one entry per CDR3 protein. The sample consists of around 1,000,000 distinct CDR3 sequences, about 38% of them appearing once. The material sequenced was peripheral blood or thyroid tissue (not recorded which). These receptors all come from an adult man with Graves' hyperthyroidism.

The chain employs TRBV12-3 or TRBV12-4 and TRBJ1-5; a weak D match, TRBD1 (5 bases). V lost 6 bases, J lost 3 bases, and 15 bases lay in between. The CDR3 totals 15 residues. CDR3 sequence reads: CASRPLGGNNQPQHF. Written as DNA, the CDR3 is TGTGCCAGCAGGCCCTTGGGGGGGAACAATCAGCCCCAGCATTTT.

This clonotype came up once. Given a much more abundant clone one base away, this may be a read error. This CDR3 fails to terminate in the conserved phenylalanine or tryptophan, so it likely reflects a read error. The gene calls are TRBV7-3 and TRBJ1-1; D is uncertain. With 5 bases removed from V and 4 bases from J, the gap between germline ends came to 14 bases. The germline V gene has CDR1 SGHTA and CDR2 FQGTGA. This CDR3 has 14 amino acids. CDR3 region: CASSPQGRSTEAFL. DNA of the CDR3: TGTGCCAGCAGCCCCCAAGGTAGAAGCACTGAAGCTTTCCTT.

This clonotype was counted ten times or more. The chain uses TRBV9 and TRBJ2-5; possible D gene TRBD1, 5 bases. CDR3 length: 16 amino acids. The germline V gene has CDR1 SGDLS and CDR2 YYNGEE. Trimming took 3 bases from V and 4 from J, leaving 19 bases between them. The CDR3 is CASSAGFEKIGETQYF. CDR3 in DNA: TGTGCCAGCAGCGCAGGGTTTGAGAAGATAGGAGAGACCCAGTACTTC.

In its sample, this clonotype was seen once. V usage is TRBV2 and J usage is TRBJ1-6; no clear D gene. The germline gives CDR1 SNHLY, CDR2 FYNNEI. This CDR3 comprises 15 residues. V gave up 3 bases and J gave up 7 bases, with 13 bases separating them. The CDR3 is CASSDVGGRNSPLHF. For the CDR3, the DNA is TGTGCCAGCAGTGACGTAGGCGGCCGCAATTCACCCCTCCACTTT. Variable domain in full (rest from reference TRBV2 and TRBJ1-6): EPEVTQTPSHQVTQMGQEVILRCVPISNHLYFYWYRQILGQKVEFLVSFYNNEISEKSEIFDDQFSVERPDGSNFTLKIRSTKLEDSAMYFCASSDVGGRNSPLHFGNGTRLTVT.

The gene calls are TRBV5-6 and TRBJ1-2, with TRBD1 matching over 7 bases. J lost 8 bases, V lost 3 bases, and 7 bases had no gene match. This CDR3 region has 13 residues. Germline CDR1 and CDR2: SGHDT and YYEEEE. The CDR3 loop is CASSSRQGKGYTF. The CDR3, as DNA: TGTGCCAGCAGCTCTAGACAGGGTAAAGGCTACACCTTC.

The rearrangement links TRBV28 to TRBJ2-5; D might be TRBD2 (5 bases). V was shortened by 7 bases and J by 3 bases, with 18 bases between the two germline ends. The germline V gene has CDR1 MDHEN and CDR2 SYDVKM. The CDR3 has 15 residues. The CDR3 DNA reads TGTGCCAGCACCATACACCTGGGAGAGGAAGAGACCCAGTACTTC. As protein: CASTIHLGEEETQYF.

About this clonotype itself: A much more abundant neighbour one base away suggests this may be a read error. This rearrangement joins TRBV28 to TRBJ1-6, with D perhaps matching TRBD1 (5 bases). From germline, CDR1 is MDHEN and CDR2 SYDVKM. The CDR3 is 14 residues long. V lost 10 bases and J lost 6, with 16 bases in between. The DNA for the CDR3 is TGTGCCACGCAGCGGGGGGATGGTAATTCACCCCTCCACTTT. This codes for CATQRGDGNSPLHF.

This clonotype was recorded only once. The chain is built from TRBV10-3 and TRBJ2-5, with 10 bases identical to TRBD1. The germline gives CDR1 ENHRY, CDR2 SYGVKD. Losses at the gene ends were 4 bases for V and 5 bases for J; bases not matched to a gene: 13. The CDR3 has 17 residues. CDR3 loop: CAISGRPGQGMMETQYF. As DNA, the CDR3 is TGTGCCATCAGTGGCCGACCGGGACAGGGGATGATGGAGACCCAGTACTTC.

This clonotype was observed many times. This rearrangement joins TRBV6-4 to TRBJ2-7, with D uncertain. Per the germline V gene, CDR1 is MRHNA and CDR2 is SNTAGT. The CDR3 contains 14 residues. V was trimmed by 2 bases and J by 3 bases, leaving 11 bases between them. CDR3 sequence reads: CASSDLSHSYEQYF. Written as DNA, the CDR3 is TGTGCCAGCAGTGACCTTAGTCACAGCTACGAGCAGTACTTC.

This clonotype was counted many times. The chain couples TRBV9 to TRBJ2-7, with TRBD2 matching 7 bases. The germline V gene has CDR1 SGDLS and CDR2 YYNGEE. The CDR3 is 15 amino acids. The V gene end was trimmed by 0 bases and the J gene end by 0 bases; junction bases not matched to a gene: 3. This chain's CDR3 is CASSVGGTTSYEQYF. The CDR3 nucleotides are TGTGCCAGCAGCGTAGGCGGGACTACCTCCTACGAGCAGTACTTC.

The V gene is TRBV12-3 or TRBV12-4, the J gene TRBJ2-5; the match to TRBD1 covers 7 bases. V dropped 6 bases and J dropped 4; count of bases not matched to a gene: 11. The CDR3 covers 15 residues. The CDR3 loop is CASRGSRQGRETQYF. The CDR3 DNA reads as TGTGCCAGCAGGGGATCCCGACAGGGACGAGAGACCCAGTACTTC.

This clonotype was counted ten times or more. V and J are TRBV7-2 and TRBJ1-2; a weak D match, TRBD1 (5 bases). CDR3 length: 14 residues. The germline CDR1 and CDR2 sequences are SGHTA and FQGNSA. The V end lost 5 bases, the J end lost 7 bases, and 17 bases lay between the germline ends. CDR3 region: CASSPREGLGGYTF. Written as DNA, the CDR3 is TGTGCCAGCAGCCCACGAGAGGGGTTAGGTGGCTACACCTTC.

The chain has TRBV20-1 and TRBJ1-2; TRBD1 aligns across 8 bases. The CDR3 consists of 15 residues. With V trimmed by 2 bases and J by 5 bases, 10 bases remained unmatched. The germline V gene encodes CDR1 DFQATT and CDR2 SNEGSKA (reference sequence). The CDR3 is CSARPLTGVGYGYTF. CDR3 DNA sequence: TGCAGTGCTAGACCACTGACAGGGGTCGGTTATGGCTACACCTTC.

This clonotype was observed a few times. The CDR3 sequence: CASSLWTGSFNSYEQYF. CDR3 nucleotides: TGTGCCAGCAGCTTGTGGACAGGGTCTTTTAACTCCTACGAGCAGTACTTC. The rearrangement uses TRBV5-6 and TRBJ2-7; 8 bases fit TRBD1. Germline CDR1 is SGHDT and CDR2 is YYEEEE. The CDR3 sequence is 17 residues long. Trimming cost V 1 base and J 0 bases; bases outside gene matches: 9.

The rearrangement uses TRBV20-1 and TRBJ1-1; TRBD1 matches 7 bases. The CDR3 has 13 amino acids. Germline-derived CDR1 and CDR2 are DFQATT and SNEGSKA (reference sequence). J lost 2 bases, V lost 4 bases, and 4 bases had no gene match. The CDR3 DNA is TGCAGTGCTACCACAGGGGCCAACACTGAAGCTTTCTTT. Protein: CSATTGANTEAFF.

In this sample, this clonotype turned up a few times. The rearrangement uses TRBV6-5 and TRBJ1-5, with a tentative D call TRBD1 (5 bases). The CDR3 consists of 13 residues. CDR1 is MNHEY and CDR2 is SVGAGI in the germline V gene. The V gene lost 2 bases and the J gene lost 16 bases, with 18 bases spanning the gap. The CDR3, as DNA: TGTGCCAGCAGTTACCAACCGCAGGGTATTAGTCATTTT. Amino acids: CASSYQPQGISHF.

The CDR3 nucleotides are TGCAGCGTTGATCCGAGGACTGAAGCTTTCTTT. Translation gives CSVDPRTEAFF. This sequence joins TRBV29-1 and TRBJ1-1; D is unclear. Trimming took 3 bases from V and 5 from J, leaving 7 bases between them. In germline, CDR1 is SQVTM, CDR2 ANQGSEA. This CDR3 is 11 amino acids long.

The chain couples TRBV19 to TRBJ1-2; TRBD1 agrees at 8 bases. The junction had 6 bases not matched to a gene; V was cut back by 7 bases and J by 2 bases. The CDR3 totals 14 residues. CDR1 is LNHDA, CDR2 SQIVND, per germline (reference sequence). CDR3 amino acids: CASTSNRGNYGYTF. The DNA of the CDR3 is TGTGCCAGTACCTCGAACAGGGGGAACTATGGCTACACCTTC.

Ten or more counts support this clonotype. The V gene is TRBV12-3 or TRBV12-4, the J gene TRBJ1-6; D might be TRBD1 (6 bases). V gave up 6 bases and J gave up 4 bases, with 10 bases separating them. This CDR3 has 14 amino acids. CDR3 DNA: TGTGCCAGCAGCCTCAGGGGATATAATTCACCCCTCCACTTT. Its translation is CASSLRGYNSPLHF.

This clonotype was observed at least ten times. The gene calls are TRBV12-3 or TRBV12-4 and TRBJ1-1; no clear D gene. V dropped 5 bases and J dropped 1 base, with 8 bases sitting between them. The CDR3 is 13 residues long. The CDR3 nucleotides are TGTGCCAGCAGTGCCGCCACGAACACTGAAGCTTTCTTT. It encodes CASSAATNTEAFF.

The sample holds a few counts of this clonotype. V is TRBV4-2 and J is TRBJ1-4, with D possibly being TRBD1 (5 bases). V lost 1 base and J 4 bases, leaving 16 bases between the germline ends. Germline V lookup: CDR1 LGHNA, CDR2 YNFKEQ. The CDR3 has 17 residues. CDR3 in DNA: TGTGCCAGCAGCCAAGGAGACCGCACAAGGGGTAATGAAAAACTGTTTTTT. Protein: CASSQGDRTRGNEKLFF.

CDR3 sequence reads: CASSPFVVGTSYGYTF. The DNA for the CDR3 is TGTGCCAGCAGCCCTTTTGTGGTCGGGACGAGCTATGGCTACACCTTC. The chain couples TRBV11-2 to TRBJ1-2; a possible D gene is TRBD1 (5 bases). V was pared by 5 bases and J by 4 bases, with 20 bases between. Germline lookup yields CDR1 SGHAT and CDR2 FQNNGV. CDR3 length: 16 amino acids.

This clonotype was seen a handful of times. One end of the junction is discordant with germline, which a read error may explain. The CDR3 region has the DNA TGTGCCAGCAGCGAGCAGACCGGGACTAGCGGGAGGGCCTCCTACGAGCAGTACTTC. Protein sequence: CASSEQTGTSGRASYEQYF. The rearrangement joins TRBV5-1 to TRBJ2-7, with 16 nucleotides matching TRBD2. The germline gives CDR1 SGHRS, CDR2 YFSETQ. This CDR3 contains 19 residues.

The rearrangement joins TRBV6-6 to TRBJ1-6; 12 nucleotides agree with TRBD1. Germline CDR1 reads MNHNY; CDR2 reads SVGAGI (reference sequence). This CDR3 is built from 17 residues. With 6 bases clipped from V and 10 bases from J, the junction kept 13 bases outside the gene matches. This CDR3 reads CASSAQPGQGAGSPLHF. In DNA form, the CDR3 reads TGTGCCAGCAGCGCCCAGCCGGGACAGGGGGCAGGGTCACCCCTCCACTTT.

Concerning this clonotype itself: Possible read error: a much larger clone is one base away. The chain links TRBV7-8 to TRBJ2-2, with TRBD1 identical over 9 bases. The ends lost 3 bases at V and 7 bases at J; junction bases unmatched: 12. Germline lookup yields CDR1 SGHVS and CDR2 FQNEAQ. The CDR3 spans 17 residues. The CDR3, as DNA: TGTGCCAGCAGCTTTGGGGTCTGGACAGGGGTGGTCGGGGAGCTGTTTTTT. This sequence encodes CASSFGVWTGVVGELFF.

Comment on this clonotype: The conserved closing phenylalanine or tryptophan is absent in this CDR3, likely reflecting a read error. This chain uses TRBV19 with TRBJ2-7, with D possibly called TRBD1 or TRBD2 (6 bases each). CDR1 LNHDA and CDR2 SQIVND come from the germline V gene (reference sequence). The CDR3 consists of 14 residues. V lost 6 bases to trimming and J lost 6 bases, with 18 bases between them. The CDR3 sequence is CASSASSRGLEQYC. CDR3 DNA: TGTGCCAGTAGCGCATCCAGTCGGGGGCTCGAGCAGTACTGC.